The 5 T cell receptor beta chains listed next were all sequenced from one sample in a study (dated by TCRdb to between 2014 and 2017). Libraries were prepared through 5' RACE. This sample was sequenced with an Illumina MiSeq. The public reads were reanalyzed by TCRdb: fastp trimming at Q25, MiXCR alignment, in-frame beta chains only. Identical CDR3 proteins give one entry, which carries the most common genes and DNA. The sample table records about 40,000 distinct CDR3 sequences; approximately 17% of these occur just once. The ten largest clones take up under 3.5% of the sample. The sequenced sample consisted of naive CD4+ T cells sorted from a lymph node. The cell subset or site label here, explained by the study, means: naive CD4+ T cells, CD4+CD45RA+CD25-. These receptors came from a female donor with breast cancer.

This clonotype was recorded many times. V gene TRBV20-1 combines with J gene TRBJ2-3; D perhaps matches TRBD2 (6 bases). CDR1 is DFQATT and CDR2 is SNEGSKA in the germline V gene (reference sequence). Deletions cut 4 bases from V and 2 bases from J, with 13 bases between. This CDR3 spans 14 amino acids. The DNA of the CDR3 is TGCAGTGCTACCCGGGACTCTGCCACAGATACGCAGTATTTT. It encodes CSATRDSATDTQYF.

The chain has TRBV19 and TRBJ1-2, with a possible D match to TRBD1 (5 bases). V was trimmed by 9 bases and J by 8 bases, leaving 16 bases between them. The CDR3 covers 12 residues. Germline CDR1 LNHDA, CDR2 SQIVND (reference sequence). The CDR3 sequence is CASTMSRDGYTF. As DNA, the CDR3 is TGTGCCAGCACGATGTCCAGGGACGGCTACACCTTC.

This clonotype occurred many times. This chain connects TRBV20-1 to TRBJ1-3; possible D gene TRBD1, 5 bases. The V gene's germline CDR1 is DFQATT and CDR2 SNEGSKA (reference sequence). The CDR3 sequence is 15 residues long. Deletions cut 4 bases from V and 5 bases from J, with 18 bases between. The DNA for the CDR3 is TGCAGTGCTATCCCTGGCGGGGGAGGGAGAAACACCATATATTTT. Translation: CSAIPGGGGRNTIYF.

The chain combines TRBV7-2 with TRBJ1-5; D possibly corresponds to TRBD1 (5 bases). Trimming shortened V by 5 bases and J by 1 base, and 6 bases separated the two germline ends. Per the germline V gene, CDR1 is SGHTA and CDR2 is FQGNSA. This CDR3 comprises 13 residues. In DNA, the CDR3 is TGTGCCAGCAGCCGGACAAGCAATCAGCCCCAGCATTTT. It translates to CASSRTSNQPQHF.

To note about this clonotype: An end of the junction does not agree with germline; a read error may underlie this. The V gene is TRBV9, the J gene TRBJ1-6, with 8 positions matching TRBD1. The length of the CDR3 is 15 residues. The germline gives CDR1 SGDLS, CDR2 YYNGEE. The CDR3 sequence is CASSVGTGGNSPLRF. The CDR3 DNA reads TGTGCCAGCAGCGTAGGTACAGGGGGGAATTCACCCCTCCGCTTT.